This T cell receptor (beta chain) was sequenced in a study of brain T cells in children with intractable seizures. Study findings and constraints: Pre-surgery blood may have been undersampled, hiding some clones. Patients' HCMV serostatus was unknown; virus specificity rests on CDR3 similarity alone.

This clone came up once. Its target is not known. Only cases whose brain tissue showed the highest T cell transcript signatures were sequenced. At least one anti-epileptic drug was given before surgery. Sequencing was performed with immunoSEQ multiplex PCR; in TCRdb, only in-frame clones are kept and a portion is missing. The table includes 78,000 or so clones, 91% detected once. The sample here was peripheral blood, taken at surgery. The source is a girl aged 2-9 years with Rasmussen encephalitis and intractable seizures.

In DNA form, the CDR3 reads TGTGCCACAGCTAGGGGACTGACTAACACTGAAGCTTTCTTT. The encoded protein is CATARGLTNTEAFF. V and J are TRBV6-5 and TRBJ1-1; possibly TRBD1 for D (5 bases). Trimming removed 10 bases at V and 2 bases at J, with 17 bases between. Germline CDR1 is MNHEY and CDR2 is SVGAGI. This CDR3 has 14 residues.